This T cell receptor (beta chain) came from a study of post-analysis software for immune sequencing data. The CDR3 runs to 16 residues. J lost 2 bases, V lost 6 bases, and 6 bases had no gene match. The germline V gene has CDR1 MNHNS and CDR2 SASEGT. Whole-study findings and limits: Samples from a shared batch, those prepared together, strongly co-clustered by F measure. TRBV5-6, TRBV5-1 and TRBV20-1 belonged to a set of roughly 5 TRBV segments that were more frequent in patients than controls. Those with multiple sclerosis, the patient group, showed significantly lower normalized Chao1 diversity than controls.

Unique molecular identifiers had been added to the TCR beta cDNA libraries. T cells numbering roughly 0.85 to 11 million yielded some 500,000 cDNA molecules. TCRdb recomputed calls from the PCR reads with MiXCR, one row per CDR3 protein. Here the sample spans about 540,000 distinct CDR3 sequences, approximately 34% being singletons. On this clonotype itself: The antigen is unknown.

Sequenced input: blood. This TCR was sampled from a girl aged 2-17 years with multiple sclerosis. The chain uses TRBV6-1 and TRBJ2-5; the match to TRBD2 covers 13 bases. The CDR3 region has the DNA TGTGCCAGCAGGCCTCCGGGACTAGCGGGGCAAGAGACCCAGTACTTC. The encoded protein is CASRPPGLAGQETQYF.